Following are 27 T cell receptor beta chains from one sample sequenced in a study of vaccination effects on CD4 cells after COVID-19. ViraFEST used viral peptide pools to expand antigen-specific CD4+ T cells before sequencing. Having been cultured for around ten days, the cells underwent CD4+ T cell isolation. Their antigens are not known. TCRdb keeps only in-frame clones here, not all; method: immunoSEQ multiplex PCR. The sample includes 10,000 or so clones, just under 75% of them seen just once. The material sequenced was CD4+ T cells from PBMCs cultured with HCoV-229E spike peptides, taken before COVID-19 vaccination. The receptors were sampled from a human donor who received a COVID-19 vaccine.

V usage is TRBV6-5 and J usage is TRBJ2-2, with TRBD1 as a possible D gene (5 bases). CDR3 length: 14 residues. Germline V gives CDR1 MNHEY, CDR2 SVGAGI. The V gene lost 7 bases and the J gene lost 1 base, with 10 bases spanning the gap. The CDR3 nucleotides read TGTGCCAGCACTATACAGGTGAACACCGGGGAGCTGTTTTTT. Protein sequence: CASTIQVNTGELFF.

The chain carries TRBV21-1 and TRBJ2-7; TRBD1, the D gene given by the table, was not confirmed from the DNA. TRBV21-1 is marked as a pseudogene. The CDR3 is 13 amino acids. CDR3 protein: CASSLDRAGEQYF. As DNA, the CDR3 is TGTGCCAGCAGCTTAGACAGGGCAGGAGAGCAGTACTTC.

The genes are TRBV27 and TRBJ1-5; D gene unclear. CDR3 length: 14 residues. CDR1 and CDR2 from the germline V gene are MNHEY and SMNVEV (reference sequence). Trimming removed 4 bases from V and 3 bases from J, with 10 bases in between. In DNA, the CDR3 is TGTGCCAGCAGTTCCTTAGGTCCCAATCAGCCCCAGCATTTT. Amino acids: CASSSLGPNQPQHF.

This clone was picked up one time. CDR3 nucleotide sequence: TGTGCCAGCAGCCGGACAGGGGGCACTGAAGCTTTCTTT. Protein product: CASSRTGGTEAFF. The rearrangement joins TRBV5-4 to TRBJ1-1; 10 nucleotides agree with TRBD1. The CDR3 has 13 amino acids. Germline CDR1 is SGHNT and CDR2 is YYREEE (reference sequence). V lost 4 bases to trimming and J lost 4 bases; unmatched junction nucleotides: 1.

The chain carries TRBV5-6 and TRBJ1-1, with TRBD1 as a possible D gene (5 bases). Germline CDR1 reads SGHDT; CDR2 reads YYEEEE. This CDR3 is built from 14 residues. V lost 6 bases, J lost 4 bases, and 16 bases lay in between. In nucleotides, the CDR3 is TGTGCCAGCATCCGGGGGACCCTACCCACTGAAGCTTTCTTT. Amino acid sequence: CASIRGTLPTEAFF.

V usage is TRBV3-1 (or the pseudogene TRBV3-2) and J usage is TRBJ2-5; 10 bases line up with TRBD2. The CDR3 runs 18 residues. V lost 5 bases, J lost 3 bases, and 15 bases stayed unmatched. Per the germline V gene, CDR1 is LGHDT and CDR2 is YNNKEL (reference sequence). The CDR3 sequence is CASSEGPGTSAQKETQYF. CDR3 in DNA: TGTGCCAGCAGCGAGGGGCCCGGGACTAGCGCACAAAAAGAGACCCAGTACTTC.

The rearrangement links TRBV3-1 (or the pseudogene TRBV3-2) to TRBJ1-2, with no clear D. Trimming took off 1 base at V and 3 bases at J, with 9 bases between the two ends. Germline V gives CDR1 LGHDT, CDR2 YNNKEL (reference sequence). The CDR3 length is 14 residues. CDR3 DNA sequence: TGTGCCAGCAGCCAAGCGATAGGAGACTATGGCTACACCTTC. Translation gives CASSQAIGDYGYTF.

J is TRBJ2-3 and V is TRBV5-5; tentatively, D is TRBD1 (6 bases). V gave up 3 bases and J gave up 6 bases, with 11 bases separating them. The germline V gene has CDR1 SGHKS and CDR2 YYEKEE (reference sequence). The CDR3 extends over 13 amino acids. The CDR3 loop is CASSWKGGDTQYF. The CDR3 DNA reads as TGTGCCAGCAGCTGGAAAGGGGGTGATACGCAGTATTTT. The complete variable domain, with remaining parts taken from reference TRBV5-5 and TRBJ2-3, reads DAGVTQSPTHLIKTRGQQVTLRCSPISGHKSVSWYQQVLGQGPQFIFQYYEKEERGRGNFPDRFSARQFPNYSSELNVNALLLGDSALYLCASSWKGGDTQYFGPGTRLTVL.

This clone was seen only once. V is TRBV7-2 and J is TRBJ2-5, with unresolved D. Trimming stripped 2 bases from V and 4 bases from J, with 11 bases between. CDR3 length equals 14 residues. Germline lookup yields CDR1 SGHTA and CDR2 FQGNSA. Here the CDR3 DNA reads TGTGCCAGCAGCTTATCGTGGGATTTAGAGACCCAGTACTTC. This sequence encodes CASSLSWDLETQYF.

The chain uses TRBV10-3 and TRBJ1-1; 7 nucleotides line up with TRBD1. The V and J ends lost 3 bases and 3 bases, in that order; junction bases with no gene match: 13. Per the germline V gene, CDR1 is ENHRY and CDR2 is SYGVKD. The CDR3 sequence is 17 residues long. CDR3 bases: TGTGCCATCAGTGAAGGCAGGGGGTTTGAGACGGACACTGAAGCTTTCTTT. Residues: CAISEGRGFETDTEAFF.

V usage is TRBV7-2 and J usage is TRBJ2-7, with D possibly TRBD1 on 5 matching bases. The CDR3 runs 15 residues. V lost 2 bases and J 2 bases, leaving 13 bases between the germline ends. Germline V gives CDR1 SGHTA, CDR2 FQGNSA. CDR3 sequence (DNA): TGTGCCAGCAGCTTACTGCAGGGATACACCTACGAGCAGTACTTC. Its protein is CASSLLQGYTYEQYF. The whole variable domain, filled in from reference TRBV7-2 and TRBJ2-7, reads GAGVSQSPSNKVTEKGKDVELRCDPISGHTALYWYRQSLGQGLEFLIYFQGNSAPDKSGLPSDRFSAERTGGSVSTLTIQRTQQEDSAVYLCASSLLQGYTYEQYFGPGTRLTVT.

V and J are TRBV28 and TRBJ2-1; 7 bases are a match to TRBD2. The CDR3 is 15 amino acids. Looked up from germline, CDR1 is MDHEN and CDR2 is SYDVKM. Germline trimming cut 6 bases from V and 10 bases from J; bases unmatched to any gene: 15. Written as DNA, the CDR3 is TGTGCCAGCAGCCCCGGAGATAGGGACTACCAGGAGCAGTTCTTC. Amino acids: CASSPGDRDYQEQFF.

J is TRBJ2-1 and V is TRBV2; no clear D. Germline V gene data show CDR1 as SNHLY and CDR2 as FYNNEI. V lost 2 bases and J lost 10, with 12 bases in between. The CDR3 spans 13 residues. The CDR3: CASSELGLGEQFF. The CDR3 nucleotides read TGTGCCAGCAGTGAACTAGGGTTAGGGGAGCAGTTCTTC.

The genes are TRBV4-1 and TRBJ2-1; the D gene is possibly TRBD2 (6 bases). V shed 2 bases and J shed 5 bases, with 16 bases lying between them. Germline V gene lookup returns CDR1 MGHRA and CDR2 YSYEKL. The CDR3 runs 16 residues. The CDR3 coding sequence is TGCGCCAGCAGCCAATCCCCCACGCGGAGGGACAATGAGCAGTTCTTC. This gives the protein CASSQSPTRRDNEQFF.

V and J are TRBV28 and TRBJ1-1, with no clear D. CDR3 length: 12 residues. The germline gives CDR1 MDHEN, CDR2 SYDVKM. V dropped 6 bases and J dropped 1 base, with 6 bases sitting between them. Here the CDR3 DNA reads TGTGCCAGCAGGGCTACGAACACTGAAGCTTTCTTT. This gives the protein CASRATNTEAFF.

The rearrangement uses TRBV6-5 and TRBJ1-2, with 7 bases lining up with TRBD1. CDR3 length: 14 amino acids. Germline CDR1 and CDR2: MNHEY and SVGAGI. After removal of 2 bases from V and 5 bases from J, the junction contained 5 bases not matched to a gene. In DNA, the CDR3 is TGTGCCAGCAGTTACAGACAGGGAGTTTATGGCTACACCTTC. Protein sequence: CASSYRQGVYGYTF.

J is TRBJ1-1 and V is TRBV19, with a possible D match to TRBD1 (5 bases). V lost 5 bases, J lost 2 bases, and 15 bases lay in between. The CDR3 sequence is 15 residues long. Germline V gives CDR1 LNHDA, CDR2 SQIVND (reference sequence). CDR3: CASSGWGRGNTEAFF. The CDR3 DNA reads TGTGCCAGTAGTGGCTGGGGTAGGGGCAACACTGAAGCTTTCTTT.

This sequence joins TRBV14 and TRBJ2-6; D gene unclear. The germline CDR1 and CDR2 sequences are SGHDN and FVKESK. The CDR3 is 16 amino acids. V gave up 5 bases and J gave up 0 bases, with 11 bases separating them. CDR3 coding DNA: TGTGCCAGCAGCACCTTGACCCACTCTGGGGCCAACGTCCTGACTTTC. Its protein product is CASSTLTHSGANVLTF.

The rearrangement uses TRBV5-1 and TRBJ2-7, with D possibly being TRBD2 (6 bases). The CDR3 covers 14 residues. Per germline, CDR1 SGHRS and CDR2 YFSETQ. The V end lost 3 bases, the J end lost 2 bases, and 12 bases lay between the germline ends. The DNA for the CDR3 is TGCGCCAGCAGCTCGGGACTCCAGACCTACGAGCAGTACTTC. Its protein is CASSSGLQTYEQYF.

This chain joins TRBV29-1 and TRBJ2-6; D not resolved. Germline-derived CDR1 and CDR2 are SQVTM and ANQGSEA. The CDR3 is 13 amino acids. Trimming cost V 4 bases and J 1 base, with 5 bases left between them. CDR3 residues: CSVAPSGANVLTF. The CDR3 bases are TGCAGCGTTGCCCCATCTGGGGCCAACGTCCTGACTTTC.

V is TRBV28 and J is TRBJ1-2; 11 nucleotides match TRBD1. The junction had 10 bases not matched to a gene; V was cut back by 6 bases and J by 4 bases. The CDR3 is made up of 16 amino acids. Germline V CDR1 and CDR2: MDHEN, SYDVKM. The CDR3 spells CASSLGQGAGVYGYTF. The CDR3 DNA reads TGTGCCAGCAGCCTCGGACAGGGGGCGGGGGTCTATGGCTACACCTTC.

The rearrangement joins TRBV25-1 to TRBJ2-3; no clear D gene. Germline V CDR1 and CDR2: MGHDK, SYGVNS. The CDR3 covers 14 residues. V was trimmed by 1 base and J by 5 bases, leaving 10 bases between them. The CDR3 loop is CASSELVYGDTQYF. The CDR3 nucleotides are TGTGCCAGCAGTGAATTAGTCTACGGAGATACGCAGTATTTT.

This clone was seen more than once but under ten times. The chain carries TRBV7-9 and TRBJ2-5, with a weak D call TRBD2 (5 bases). There are 13 residues in the CDR3. Germline CDR1 SEHNR, CDR2 FQNEAQ (reference sequence). V lost 7 bases and J 5 bases, leaving 14 bases between the germline ends. The CDR3 reads CASTNGGSETQYF. The CDR3, as DNA: TGTGCCAGCACTAACGGCGGGTCCGAGACCCAGTACTTC.

This clone was detected once. The chain employs TRBV3-1 (or the pseudogene TRBV3-2) and TRBJ2-5, with D perhaps TRBD2 (5 bases). The V and J ends lost 4 bases and 2 bases respectively, with 8 bases between them. The V gene's germline CDR1 is LGHDT and CDR2 YNNKEL (reference sequence). This CDR3 has 13 residues. The CDR3 DNA sequence: TGTGCCAGCAGCCTTCGGGGACAAGAGACCCAGTACTTC. This sequence encodes CASSLRGQETQYF.

The CDR3 nucleotides are TGCGCCAGCAGCTTGGGCTCGGTGGACAATGAGCAGTTCTTC. It is translated as CASSLGSVDNEQFF. The chain uses TRBV5-1 and TRBJ2-1; D gene ambiguous. The CDR3 covers 14 residues. Germline-derived CDR1 and CDR2 are SGHRS and YFSETQ. V lost 0 bases and J lost 5, with 9 bases in between.

The chain employs TRBV28 and TRBJ1-5; D gene uncertain. The CDR3 covers 13 residues. CDR1 and CDR2 from the germline V gene are MDHEN and SYDVKM. Trimming cost V 6 bases and J 1 base, with 7 bases left between them. The DNA for the CDR3 is TGTGCCAGCAGAACGAGCAGCAATCAGCCCCAGCATTTT. Translation: CASRTSSNQPQHF.

This clone was counted between two and nine times. The chain employs TRBV7-3 and TRBJ2-2; D gene uncertain. Germline V gene data show CDR1 as SGHTA and CDR2 as FQGTGA. The CDR3 runs to 16 residues. V lost 5 bases to trimming and J lost 7 bases, with 20 bases between them. CDR3 sequence reads: CASSPAWGSQDGELFF. CDR3 nucleotides: TGTGCCAGCAGCCCGGCTTGGGGTAGTCAGGACGGGGAGCTGTTTTTT.